The clone carrying this TCR beta chain has more than one count but fewer than ten. Its cognate antigen is unknown. This entry is derived from a study of T cells in Graves' hyperthyroidism and ophthalmopathy. Notes on the study in general: The majority of expanded thyroid clonotypes above 0.001 also appeared in blood. Patients with ophthalmopathy were separated from those with stable hyperthyroidism by a 13 V-J model.

Using RNA transcripts as the source, TCR beta CDR3 regions were amplified. The HTBI primer set was used in a first-round RT-PCR of the TCR CDR3. Each CDR3 protein gets one entry after TCRdb re-called the multiplex PCR reads with MiXCR. The sample yields 300,000 to 350,000 distinct CDR3 sequences, approximately 14% seen once. The authors deemed Graves' hyperthyroidism stable absent ophthalmopathy progression within 18 months. The V end was cut by 0 bases, the J end by 5 bases, with 5 bases between. CDR1 and CDR2 (germline): SGHTA, FQGNSA. The CDR3 totals 13 residues. The sequenced sample consisted of blood. This TCR derives from a woman aged 30 to 39 with Graves' hyperthyroidism. V usage is TRBV7-2 and J usage is TRBJ1-3; D remains ambiguous. In DNA, the CDR3 is TGTGCCAGCAGCTTAGCGCAGCGAAACACCATATATTTT. Translated, it gives CASSLAQRNTIYF.